The T cell receptor (gamma chain) under discussion was sequenced for a study of Vδ1+ human thymocytes. Study conclusions and caveats: Thymic delta-chain repertoires held 15% to 20% Vdelta2 sequences and few Vdelta3, despite high sort purity. In the thymus, TRG and TRD repertoires looked highly polyclonal with Gaussian CDR3 lengths.

Alphabeta T cells were depleted, then CD3+ Vdelta1+ Vdelta2- thymocytes were FACS-sorted. On this clone itself: Its specificity is unknown.

The template was reverse-transcribed extracted RNA. Multiplex PCR used pooled V-gene forward primers and a constant-region reverse primer to amplify CDR3s. TCRdb redid the clone calls on the multiplex PCR reads with CATT. The data hold 9,000 or so gamma-chain clones, with less than 70% observed a single time. The CDR3 contains 13 residues. CDR1 and CDR2 from the germline V gene are EGSTGY and YDSYTSSV. V lost 1 base to trimming and J lost 7 bases; unmatched junction nucleotides: 7. This clonotype was obtained from a girl under three years old who had congenital heart surgery. This sequence joins TRGV4 and TRGJ1 or TRGJ2. The specimen sequenced was Vdelta1+ gamma-delta thymocytes from the thymus. The subset here: FACS-sorted CD3+ TCRalphabeta- TCRVdelta1+ TCRVdelta2- thymocytes. The CDR3 DNA is TGTGCCACCTGGGATGGCCTGAGGTATAAGAAACTCTTT. Protein sequence: CATWDGLRYKKLF.